The clone carrying this T cell receptor (beta chain) came up a few times. Its target is unknown. The data belong to a study of blood T cells in healthy people across ages. Findings of the study overall: The study could not conclusively compare naive and antigen-experienced cells, given its unsorted PBMCs. Relative to aged donors, long-lived donors carried more naive CD4+ cells and displayed higher diversity. Observed TCR beta diversity showed a strong correlation with the percentage of naive T cells as measured by flow cytometry.

Healthy Caucasian individuals from Russia aged 6 to 90 were enrolled as donors. A second PCR of 7 to 11 cycles used a sample-barcoded 5' primer and a J-beta primer mix. TCRdb called the 5' RACE reads again in MiXCR, with one record for every CDR3 protein. The sample records approximately 940,000 distinct CDR3 sequences, roughly 52% being singletons. Sequenced input: blood. This TCR derives from a man aged 30 to 45 in good health.

Here the CDR3 DNA reads TGTGCCAGCAGCTTATTTGACACGTCCTACAATGAGCAGTTCTTC. Translating it yields CASSLFDTSYNEQFF. The chain is built from TRBV7-2 and TRBJ2-1, with D unclear. Trimming stripped 2 bases from V and 1 base from J, with 9 bases between. Per the germline V gene, CDR1 is SGHTA and CDR2 is FQGNSA. This CDR3 region has 15 residues.